This TCR beta chain was sequenced during a study of blood T cell repertoires in COVID-19. Background on the study: Acute and convalescent COVID-19 specimens originated in the United States, Italy and Spain. In each case, the material was cDNA or gDNA derived from T cells, B-cell-depleted T cells, or PBMCs.

Per germline, CDR1 MDHEN and CDR2 SYDVKM. The CDR3 is made up of 14 amino acids. V lost 5 bases and J lost 9; bases outside the gene matches: 10. Per the original methods: Scientists estimated how many nucleated cells there were by amplifying reference gene primers. Some clones are missing from TCRdb's copy, which holds only in-frame ones; the method was immunoSEQ multiplex PCR. D and trimming were read from the DNA, whereas the V and J calls and clone size are those reported in that table. The profile shows 130,000 to 150,000 clones, 81% of them singletons. This clonotype was sampled from a human donor in a cohort sampled during active COVID-19. The sample comprised peripheral blood. The genes are TRBV28 and TRBJ1-3, with 7 bases aligning to TRBD1. The DNA for the CDR3 is TGTGCCAGCAGTGAGGGACAGCGGATAGGCACCATATATTTT. Its translation: CASSEGQRIGTIYF.